What follows are 32 T cell receptor beta chains derived from one specimen sequenced in a study of blood T cells in healthy people across ages. For the second PCR, which ran for about 6 to 12 cycles, a sample-barcoded 5' primer and a J-beta primer mix were used. TCRdb itself ran the 5' RACE reads through MiXCR, one entry per CDR3 protein. The sample records some 710,000 distinct CDR3 sequences, 35% to 50% being singletons. The sequenced sample was blood. Receptors were obtained from a man at least 80 years old in good health.

This chain uses TRBV6-6 with TRBJ2-7; 13 nucleotides align to TRBD2. The J call could be wrong; TRBJ2-5 is a better fit for the DNA end. There are 16 residues in the CDR3. Germline lookup yields CDR1 MNHNY and CDR2 SVGAGI (reference sequence). The CDR3 bases are TGTGCCAGCAGTTATCCCGGACTAGCGGGAGTAGAGACCCAGTACTTC. Translation gives CASSYPGLAGVETQYF.

This clonotype appeared a few times. The CDR3 coding sequence is TGCGCCACGAAAGCGGGAGGGCCGATGAATGAGCAGTTCTTC. As protein: CATKAGGPMNEQFF. The V call is TRBV10-2, the J call TRBJ2-1, with 10 bases lining up with TRBD2. CDR1 is WSHSY, CDR2 SAAADI, per germline. V dropped 10 bases and J dropped 7; count of bases not matched to a gene: 10. This CDR3 has 14 residues.

This clonotype was recorded a few times. The chain combines TRBV7-2 with TRBJ2-5, with TRBD2 matching 10 bases. Germline lookup yields CDR1 SGHTA and CDR2 FQGNSA. Unmatched junction bases numbered 16, after V lost 1 base and J lost 11 bases. The CDR3 consists of 17 residues. As DNA, the CDR3 is TGTGCCAGCAGCTTAGGCGGAGCGGGAGGGCCGTACAATGAGCAGTACTTC. Translated: CASSLGGAGGPYNEQYF.

The CDR3 spells CSARASGEQYF. CDR3 coding DNA: TGCAGTGCTAGAGCTAGCGGTGAGCAGTACTTC. The chain combines TRBV20-1 with TRBJ2-7; TRBD2 matches at 7 bases. The germline V gene has CDR1 DFQATT and CDR2 SNEGSKA (reference sequence). The ends lost 1 base at V and 7 bases at J; junction bases unmatched: 1. The CDR3 length is 11 residues.

On this clonotype: This could be a read error, since a much larger clone is one nucleotide away. The gene calls are TRBV29-1 and TRBJ2-3; 10 nucleotides line up with TRBD1. The CDR3 length is 14 residues. Germline values: CDR1 SQVTM, CDR2 ANQGSEA. The ends lost 4 bases at V and 2 bases at J; junction bases unmatched: 3. For the CDR3, the DNA is TGCAGCGTTGGGGGACAGGGGAACACAGATACGCAGTATTTT. Amino acids: CSVGGQGNTDTQYF.

This clonotype was seen only a few times. This chain joins TRBV12-3 or TRBV12-4 and TRBJ2-3; 7 bases agree with TRBD2. The junction had 14 bases not matched to a gene; V was cut back by 6 bases and J by 2 bases. This CDR3 is built from 17 residues. Written as DNA, the CDR3 is TGTGCCAGCAGCCGGACGGGGCGGACTAGTTTCACAGATACGCAGTATTTT. Translating gives CASSRTGRTSFTDTQYF.

The genes are TRBV28 and TRBJ2-3, with D unresolved. V gave up 3 bases and J gave up 7 bases, with 11 bases separating them. The CDR3 length is 13 residues. Germline V CDR1 and CDR2: MDHEN, SYDVKM. The CDR3 spells CASSFILGNTQYF. Here the CDR3 DNA reads TGTGCCAGCAGTTTCATTCTTGGAAATACGCAGTATTTT. Variable domain in full (rest from reference TRBV28 and TRBJ2-3): DVKVTQSSRYLVKRTGEKVFLECVQDMDHENMFWYRQDPGLGLRLIYFSYDVKMKEKGDIPEGYSVSREKKERFSLILESASTNQTSMYLCASSFILGNTQYFGPGTRLTVL.

The chain's CDR3 is CATSDPGTRPYEQYF. Here the CDR3 DNA reads TGTGCCACCAGTGACCCCGGGACAAGACCTTACGAGCAGTACTTC. The genes are TRBV24-1 and TRBJ2-7; TRBD1 might be the D (6 bases). V dropped 4 bases and J dropped 4 bases, with 16 bases sitting between them. CDR1 and CDR2 from the germline V gene are KGHDR and SFDVKD. This CDR3 has 15 amino acids.

The genes are TRBV29-1 and TRBJ2-1, with D unresolved. Trimming removed 4 bases from V and 5 bases from J, with 15 bases in between. The CDR3 runs 14 residues. The germline CDR1 and CDR2 sequences are SQVTM and ANQGSEA. CDR3 protein: CSVVAKFLDNEQFF. Here the CDR3 DNA reads TGCAGCGTTGTGGCTAAGTTTTTAGACAATGAGCAGTTCTTC.

The rearrangement links TRBV13 to TRBJ2-5, with D possibly being TRBD2 (5 bases). CDR3 length: 20 residues. V was trimmed by 0 bases and J by 11 bases, leaving 34 bases between them. Germline V lookup: CDR1 PRHDT, CDR2 FYEKMQ (reference sequence). CDR3 protein: CASSLGAPGKITPRYNEQYF. In DNA form, the CDR3 reads TGTGCCAGCAGCTTAGGAGCCCCGGGAAAAATTACTCCCCGATACAATGAGCAGTACTTC.

In its sample, this clonotype was seen a few times. The gene calls are TRBV7-2 and TRBJ2-7; 7 positions agree with TRBD1. Trimming at V came to 5 bases and at J to 3 bases, leaving 10 bases not matched to a gene. This CDR3 region has 15 residues. In germline, CDR1 is SGHTA, CDR2 FQGNSA. The CDR3 sequence is CASSHRAGTDYEQYF. Here the CDR3 DNA reads TGTGCCAGCAGCCACAGAGCAGGGACAGACTACGAGCAGTACTTC.

The chain employs TRBV30 and TRBJ2-7; the D gene is possibly TRBD2 (5 bases). The CDR3 spans 13 residues. V shed 1 base and J shed 2 bases, with 9 bases lying between them. Germline CDR1 and CDR2: GTSNPN and SVGIG (reference sequence). CDR3 loop: CAWSGTETYEQYF. CDR3 bases: TGTGCCTGGAGTGGGACTGAGACCTACGAGCAGTACTTC.

This clonotype showed up just a few times. The rearrangement joins TRBV28 to TRBJ1-6, with D unresolved. V was clipped by 6 bases and J by 0 bases, with 6 bases between them. Germline assignment: CDR1 MDHEN and CDR2 SYDVKM. The CDR3 totals 14 residues. This CDR3 reads CASSAVSYNSPLHF. The DNA for the CDR3 is TGTGCCAGCAGCGCGGTCTCCTATAATTCACCCCTCCACTTT. The full variable domain, rest sourced from reference TRBV28 and TRBJ1-6, is DVKVTQSSRYLVKRTGEKVFLECVQDMDHENMFWYRQDPGLGLRLIYFSYDVKMKEKGDIPEGYSVSREKKERFSLILESASTNQTSMYLCASSAVSYNSPLHFGNGTRLTVT.

This chain uses TRBV7-8 with TRBJ2-3, with 10 nucleotides matching TRBD2. CDR1 and CDR2 (germline): SGHVS, FQNEAQ. The trim removed 5 bases at V and 5 bases at J, leaving 10 bases unmatched. The CDR3 spans 16 residues. The CDR3 region is CASSRAASGRGDTQYF. CDR3 nucleotide sequence: TGTGCCAGCAGCCGAGCGGCTAGCGGGAGAGGAGATACGCAGTATTTT.

The gene calls are TRBV20-1 and TRBJ2-1; TRBD1 matches at 9 bases. The J call may be incorrect, as the DNA end agrees better with TRBJ2-7. The CDR3 runs to 15 residues. Germline assignment: CDR1 DFQATT and CDR2 SNEGSKA (reference sequence). The CDR3 loop reads CSARHTGGGYNEQYF. The DNA of the CDR3 is TGCAGTGCTAGACACACAGGGGGCGGATACAATGAGCAGTACTTC.

This chain links TRBV10-3 with TRBJ2-7; TRBD1 matches at 7 bases. The germline gives CDR1 ENHRY, CDR2 SYGVKD. The V segment lost 7 bases and the J segment 2 bases; nucleotides outside the gene matches: 8. The CDR3 sequence is 14 residues long. This CDR3 is CAITSTGQTYEQYF. The CDR3 DNA reads TGTGCCATCACTTCGACAGGGCAAACCTACGAGCAGTACTTC.

This rearrangement joins TRBV11-2 to TRBJ2-3, with 7 bases matching TRBD2. The junction had 5 bases not matched to a gene; V was cut back by 2 bases and J by 3 bases. This CDR3 has 15 residues. In germline, CDR1 is SGHAT, CDR2 FQNNGV. The CDR3 reads CASSLTLAETDTQYF. CDR3 coding DNA: TGTGCCAGCAGCTTAACCCTAGCGGAGACAGATACGCAGTATTTT. The full variable domain, its missing parts supplied by reference TRBV11-2 and TRBJ2-3, is EAGVAQSPRYKIIEKRQSVAFWCNPISGHATLYWYQQILGQGPKLLIQFQNNGVVDDSQLPKDRFSAERLKGVDSTLKIQPAKLEDSAVYLCASSLTLAETDTQYFGPGTRLTVL.

This clonotype was counted between two and nine times. The chain carries TRBV24-1 and TRBJ2-5; D is uncertain. The ends were cut back, 4 bases at V and 1 base at J, with 9 bases in the middle. Germline V lookup: CDR1 KGHDR, CDR2 SFDVKD. The CDR3 runs 14 residues. This CDR3 reads CATSEGRSQETQYF. CDR3 in DNA: TGTGCCACCAGTGAGGGAAGATCCCAAGAGACCCAGTACTTC.

On this clonotype: A read error may be the cause here, since a much bigger clone is one base away. The rearrangement joins TRBV2 to TRBJ2-7; 9 nucleotides line up with TRBD2. CDR3 length equals 15 residues. The V gene's germline CDR1 is SNHLY and CDR2 FYNNEI. V lost 5 bases and J lost 7; bases outside the gene matches: 12. In DNA form, the CDR3 reads TGTGCCAGCAGTAATAGCGGGAGACGCTACAATGAGCAGTACTTC. This sequence encodes CASSNSGRRYNEQYF.

This clonotype was seen a few times. The rearrangement links TRBV24-1 to TRBJ2-1; TRBD1 aligns across 7 bases. The CDR3 has 13 residues. Germline values: CDR1 KGHDR, CDR2 SFDVKD. Trimming took 9 bases from V and 3 from J; bases not matched to a gene: 4. This CDR3 is CATGRQGYNEQFF. In DNA, the CDR3 is TGTGCCACCGGCCGACAGGGCTACAATGAGCAGTTCTTC.

Comment on this clonotype: A much larger clone is a single base away; this may be a read error. The genes are TRBV2 and TRBJ1-2, with TRBD1 matching over 7 bases. The CDR3 has 13 residues. Germline V CDR1 and CDR2: SNHLY, FYNNEI. V lost 5 bases and J lost 10; bases outside the gene matches: 10. The CDR3 DNA reads TGTGCCAGCAGTACCGGGACAGCTAACCACTACACCTTC. Amino acids: CASSTGTANHYTF.

This clonotype was seen a handful of times. This chain joins TRBV7-2 and TRBJ2-5; D is perhaps TRBD2 (6 bases). The V gene lost 5 bases and the J gene lost 1 base, with 11 bases spanning the gap. This CDR3 region has 14 residues. CDR1 is SGHTA and CDR2 is FQGNSA in the germline V gene. The CDR3 region is CASSQGTFQETQYF. The CDR3 nucleotides are TGTGCCAGCAGCCAAGGGACTTTCCAAGAGACCCAGTACTTC. The variable domain in full, completed from reference TRBV7-2 and TRBJ2-5, reads GAGVSQSPSNKVTEKGKDVELRCDPISGHTALYWYRQSLGQGLEFLIYFQGNSAPDKSGLPSDRFSAERTGGSVSTLTIQRTQQEDSAVYLCASSQGTFQETQYFGPGTRLLVL.

The V call is TRBV7-2, the J call TRBJ2-3; 12 nucleotides align to TRBD2. The CDR3 contains 16 residues. V lost 4 bases and J lost 2; bases outside the gene matches: 4. In germline, CDR1 is SGHTA, CDR2 FQGNSA. CDR3 residues: CASSWRLAGVTDTQYF. The CDR3 nucleotides read TGTGCCAGCAGCTGGAGACTAGCGGGAGTCACAGATACGCAGTATTTT.

The rearrangement joins TRBV18 to TRBJ2-1, with 8 bases lining up with TRBD2. This CDR3 contains 16 residues. Germline CDR1 and CDR2: KGHSH and LQKENI. Losses at the gene ends were 1 base for V and 6 bases for J; bases not matched to a gene: 8. The CDR3 region is CASSPRSGGAPNEQFF. The CDR3 nucleotides are TGTGCCAGCTCACCACGAAGCGGGGGTGCCCCCAATGAGCAGTTCTTC.

J is TRBJ2-1 and V is TRBV5-1; 11 nucleotides align to TRBD2. Germline lookup yields CDR1 SGHRS and CDR2 YFSETQ. The CDR3 covers 14 residues. Germline trimming cut 5 bases from V and 9 bases from J; bases unmatched to any gene: 7. The CDR3 sequence is CASRALAGEVEQFF. CDR3 sequence (DNA): TGCGCCAGCAGGGCACTAGCGGGAGAGGTTGAGCAGTTCTTC.

About this clonotype itself: This CDR3 is missing its conserved last phenylalanine or tryptophan, likely due to a read error. The DNA is left out, because the CDR3 cannot be placed on it with certainty; the CDR3 is given as TCRdb lists it. This rearrangement joins TRBV5-1 to TRBJ2-3; the D segment call TRBD2 is taken from the table without a DNA check. Termini included, the CDR3 measures 17 amino acids. Germline assignment: CDR1 SGHRS and CDR2 YFSETQ. CDR3 residues: CASSLLEGLAGEDTEYC.

This clonotype showed up just a few times. The V and J genes are TRBV13 and TRBJ2-3, with a weak D call TRBD2 (5 bases). This CDR3 region has 15 residues. Deletions cut 5 bases from V and 2 bases from J, with 14 bases between. Germline-derived CDR1 and CDR2 are PRHDT and FYEKMQ (reference sequence). CDR3 sequence reads: CASSRGIPPTDTQYF. The CDR3 bases are TGTGCCAGCAGCCGAGGGATCCCCCCCACAGATACGCAGTATTTT.

This clonotype appeared many times. The V and J genes are TRBV12-3 or TRBV12-4 and TRBJ2-1; D gene ambiguous. V was shortened by 4 bases and J by 9 bases, with 19 bases between the two germline ends. This CDR3 region has 15 residues. The DNA for the CDR3 is TGTGCCAGCAGTTCCGTGAGTAGGGTAGTGGGTGAGCAGTTCTTC. This sequence encodes CASSSVSRVVGEQFF.

V gene TRBV20-1 combines with J gene TRBJ2-3; TRBD2 aligns across 9 bases. The CDR3 totals 14 residues. In germline, CDR1 is DFQATT, CDR2 SNEGSKA (reference sequence). Trimming took 6 bases from V and 3 from J; bases not matched to a gene: 7. The CDR3 loop reads CSAPGAGGTDTQYF. The CDR3 DNA is TGCAGTGCCCCGGGGGCGGGAGGGACAGATACGCAGTATTTT.

The chain has TRBV7-9 and TRBJ2-7; D is possibly TRBD1 (5 bases). Trimming removed 0 bases at V and 6 bases at J, with 15 bases between. The CDR3 covers 15 residues. The germline V gene has CDR1 SEHNR and CDR2 FQNEAQ (reference sequence). CDR3 residues: CASSLAQVSKGEQYF. The CDR3 DNA follows: TGTGCCAGCAGCTTAGCACAGGTCTCTAAGGGCGAGCAGTACTTC.

This clonotype was counted only a few times. The V call is TRBV20-1, the J call TRBJ2-7; no clear D. Per germline, CDR1 DFQATT and CDR2 SNEGSKA (reference sequence). V lost 0 bases, J lost 3 bases, and 15 bases lay in between. The CDR3 has 15 amino acids. CDR3 in DNA: TGCAGTGCTAGAGATCGCTTAGCTGCGTACTACGAGCAGTACTTC. Translated: CSARDRLAAYYEQYF.

J is TRBJ2-2 and V is TRBV5-1; 10 positions agree with TRBD1. V lost 4 bases and J lost 6; bases outside the gene matches: 18. The CDR3 length is 19 residues. The germline V gene encodes CDR1 SGHRS and CDR2 YFSETQ. The CDR3 protein is CASSAFRDRDRGLSGELFF. The CDR3 coding sequence is TGCGCCAGCAGCGCTTTTCGGGACCGGGACAGGGGCTTGTCCGGGGAGCTGTTTTTT.